These T cell receptor beta chains were read from a single sample in a study of T cells after yellow fever vaccination. Using its own MiXCR run on the 5' RACE reads, TCRdb lists one record per CDR3 protein. The sample consists of some 600,000 distinct CDR3 sequences, roughly an eighth of them appearing once. This specimen consisted of PBMCs, obtained on the day of the yellow fever booster vaccination. The receptors were gathered from a man aged 30-40 years who received the YFV17D yellow fever vaccine. Each CDR3 is given with its conserved first and last residue. A D gene is named only where the DNA matches it firmly. Clone size is given for some rows only: seen once, a few or many times, or a class if the clone is expanded.

TRBJ1-6 | TRBV25-1 | TRBD1 | NA | CASSDPRQGNNSPLHF | TGTGCCAGCAGTGATCCCCGACAGGGGAATAATTCACCCCTCCACTTT
TRBJ2-3 | TRBV7-2 | TRBD1 | few | CASSRDRHTDTQYF | TGTGCCAGCAGCCGGGACAGACACACAGATACGCAGTATTTT
TRBJ2-5 | TRBV7-9 | TRBD1 | few | CASSFDRVETQYF | TGTGCCAGCAGCTTCGACAGGGTAGAGACCCAGTACTTC
TRBJ2-3 | TRBV6-5 | NA | few | CATQFTDTQYF | TGTGCCACACAGTTCACAGATACGCAGTATTTT
TRBJ2-1 | TRBV27 | NA | few | CASSLSGMPEQFF | TGTGCCAGCAGTTTATCCGGAATGCCCGAGCAGTTCTTC
TRBJ2-3 | TRBV20-1 | TRBD2 | NA | CSARPSGRAITDTQYF | TGCAGTGCTAGGCCTAGCGGGAGGGCCATCACAGATACGCAGTATTTT
TRBJ2-3 | TRBV5-5 | TRBD1 | NA | CASSLPDRDSTDTQYF | TGTGCCAGCAGCTTGCCCGACAGGGATTCGACAGATACGCAGTATTTT
TRBJ2-3 | TRBV5-8 | NA | NA | CASRRKVGADTQYF | TGTGCCAGCAGGCGAAAAGTAGGGGCAGATACGCAGTATTTT
TRBJ1-1 | TRBV12-3/TRBV12-4 | TRBD1 | few | CASSFGTGMERAEAFF | TGTGCCAGCAGTTTCGGGACAGGGATGGAAAGGGCTGAAGCTTTCTTT
TRBJ2-2 | TRBV5-6 | NA | many | CASSLGPFANTGELFF | TGTGCCAGCAGCTTGGGGCCCTTCGCGAACACCGGGGAGCTGTTTTTT
TRBJ1-2 | TRBV12-3/TRBV12-4 | NA | NA | CASSLPADTPGGYTF | TGTGCCAGCAGTTTACCCGCGGACACTCCAGGCGGCTACACCTTC
TRBJ1-1 | TRBV30 | NA | few | CAWTPLGGVEAFF | TGTGCCTGGACACCCCTAGGAGGGGTTGAGGCTTTCTTT
TRBJ1-1 | TRBV5-1 | NA | many | CASSLVGAPEAFF | TGCGCCAGCAGTTTGGTAGGGGCCCCTGAAGCTTTCTTT
TRBJ2-2 | TRBV29-1 | NA | few | CSVVKSRNINTGELFF | TGCAGCGTTGTAAAATCTAGAAATATAAACACCGGGGAGCTGTTTTTT
TRBJ2-7 | TRBV12-3/TRBV12-4 | NA | NA | CASTREGGYEQYF | TGTGCCAGCACTCGAGAGGGGGGCTACGAGCAGTACTTC
TRBJ2-7 | TRBV2 | TRBD2 | many | CASSAFGAGARYEQYF | TGTGCCAGCAGTGCGTTCGGAGCGGGAGCCCGGTACGAGCAGTACTTC
TRBJ2-7 | TRBV20-1 | TRBD2 | NA | CSAPGLSAYEQYF | TGCAGTGCCCCGGGACTAAGTGCCTACGAGCAGTACTTC
TRBJ2-3 | TRBV7-9 | NA | few | CASSLGGQTDTQYF | TGTGCCAGCAGCTTGGGCGGCCAGACAGATACGCAGTATTTT
TRBJ2-3 | TRBV28 | TRBD2 | NA | CASSHSLAGDIDTQYF | TGTGCCAGCAGCCATTCACTAGCGGGAGATATAGATACGCAGTATTTT
TRBJ2-7 | TRBV6-5 | TRBD2 | NA | CASSYRGAYEQYF | TGTGCCAGCAGTTATCGGGGGGCCTACGAGCAGTACTTC
TRBJ2-7 | TRBV14 | NA | NA | CASSQELLSEQYF | TGTGCCAGCAGCCAAGAGCTACTCTCGGAGCAGTACTTC
TRBJ2-2 | TRBV29-1 | NA | NA | CSAVLGPNTGELFF | TGCAGCGCTGTACTAGGCCCGAACACCGGGGAGCTGTTTTTT
TRBJ1-3 | TRBV28 | NA | few | CASSFGGSPVGNTIYF | TGTGCCAGCAGTTTCGGAGGGTCCCCAGTGGGAAACACCATATATTTT
TRBJ2-2 | TRBV7-2 | NA | NA | CASSWPRGGVSGELFF | TGTGCCAGCAGCTGGCCGCGAGGAGGAGTTTCCGGGGAGCTGTTTTTT
TRBJ2-1 | TRBV7-9 | NA | NA | CASSFIGDGHEQFF | TGTGCCAGCAGCTTTATAGGGGATGGGCATGAGCAGTTCTTC
TRBJ1-2 | TRBV3-1 | TRBD1 | NA | CASSQTSRGRSYGYTF | TGTGCCAGCAGCCAGACCAGCAGGGGGCGCAGCTATGGCTACACCTTC
TRBJ1-3 | TRBV12-3/TRBV12-4 | NA | few | CASSGGYSGNTIYF | TGTGCCAGCAGTGGGGGGTACTCTGGAAACACCATATATTTT
TRBJ2-5 | TRBV20-1 | NA | NA | CSARGGSAFETQYF | TGCAGTGCAAGGGGGGGGAGCGCATTCGAGACCCAGTACTTC
TRBJ2-5 | TRBV15 | NA | NA | CATSEAQPWPETQYF | TGTGCCACCAGCGAAGCTCAGCCTTGGCCGGAGACCCAGTACTTC